The 5 T cell receptor beta chains given below trace back to one sample, sequenced in a study of blood T cells in healthy people across ages (dated by TCRdb to the mid-2010s). Library preparation employed 5' RACE. Reads for this sample came from an Illumina HiSeq 2500. A second about 7 to 12 cycle PCR used a sample-barcoded 5' primer and a J-beta primer mix. TCRdb reworked the public reads: Q25 trimming with fastp, MiXCR clone assembly, productive beta chains retained. One record per CDR3 amino acid sequence lists the most common genes and DNA. In this sample the table shows 450,000 to 700,000 distinct CDR3 sequences, roughly 29% of which occur a single time. Together, the top ten hold 18% of the sample. The source material was blood. These receptors originate from a woman in her 70s in good health.

The chain employs TRBV7-9 and TRBJ2-2, with 9 bases lining up with TRBD1. Unmatched junction bases numbered 8, after V lost 5 bases and J lost 4 bases. This CDR3 comprises 16 residues. Germline CDR1 SEHNR, CDR2 FQNEAQ (reference sequence). CDR3 loop: CASSPFGTGITGELFF. CDR3 nucleotides: TGTGCCAGCAGCCCCTTCGGGACAGGGATCACCGGGGAGCTGTTTTTT.

The J gene is TRBJ2-1, the V gene TRBV14; TRBD2 aligns across 12 bases. This CDR3 contains 17 residues. Unmatched junction bases numbered 8, after V lost 2 bases and J lost 6 bases. Germline V gene data show CDR1 as SGHDN and CDR2 as FVKESK. CDR3 protein: CASSQLAGGPFTNEQFF. The DNA for the CDR3 is TGTGCCAGCAGCCAACTAGCGGGGGGGCCATTTACCAATGAGCAGTTCTTC.

The chain uses TRBV4-3 and TRBJ1-3, with D unclear. This CDR3 has 15 residues. V was shortened by 5 bases and J by 2 bases, with 13 bases between the two germline ends. CDR1 and CDR2 from the germline V gene are LGHNA and YSLEER. The CDR3 DNA is TGCGCCAGCAGCTCCGCCAGTCGAGCTGGAAACACCATATATTTT. Its protein is CASSSASRAGNTIYF.

This clonotype was seen a handful of times. V and J are TRBV7-2 and TRBJ1-4; D not certain. The CDR3 spans 16 residues. Trimming shortened V by 2 bases and J by 0 bases, and 10 bases separated the two germline ends. The V gene's germline CDR1 is SGHTA and CDR2 FQGNSA. CDR3 sequence reads: CASSLFGLATNEKLFF. CDR3 nucleotide sequence: TGTGCCAGCAGCTTATTTGGGTTGGCAACTAATGAAAAACTGTTTTTT.

In the case of this clonotype: Its ends do not fully match the called genes, so a read error is possible. The chain employs TRBV5-1 and TRBJ2-3, with TRBD2 matching 13 bases. CDR1 is SGHRS, CDR2 YFSETQ, per germline. The CDR3 runs 16 residues. In DNA form, the CDR3 reads TGCGCCAGCAGCCCGGGACTAGCGGGACTCACAGATCCGCAGTATTTT. It encodes CASSPGLAGLTDPQYF.